This is a list of T cell receptor beta chains from one sample in a study of blood T cell repertoires in COVID-19. Sequencing used immunoSEQ multiplex PCR; TCRdb keeps in-frame clones, though not all of them. Of 140,000 to 150,000 clones listed, 84% are singletons. Specimen: peripheral blood. The receptors here all came from a human donor in a cohort sampled during active COVID-19. Both conserved end residues are part of each CDR3. D genes are given only for firm matches. Clone size, where shown, is once, few, many, or a class for clones that have expanded.

CDR3nt,CDR3aa,v_gene,j_gene,abundance,len,d_gene
TGTGCCAGCAGCTCCGGGGTGGGACAGGGTTCCGGTGGCTACACCTTC,CASSSGVGQGSGGYTF,TRBV7-2,TRBJ1-2,.,16,TRBD1
TGTGCCAGCAGCTTTCTAGCGGGGGGGCTGGAAGAGACCCAGTACTTC,CASSFLAGGLEETQYF,TRBV3-1/TRBV3-2,TRBJ2-5,.,16,TRBD2
TGTGCCAGCAGCCATCTGACACCTTATAGCAATCAGCCCCAGCATTTT,CASSHLTPYSNQPQHF,TRBV14,TRBJ1-5,.,16,.
TGCGCCAGCAGCTTGCCGGGTGACGCCGGGGAGCTGTTTTTT,CASSLPGDAGELFF,TRBV5-1,TRBJ2-2,.,14,.
TGTGCCACCAGTGACTGGAACAGGGGGCGTGCAGATACGCAGTATTTT,CATSDWNRGRADTQYF,TRBV24-1,TRBJ2-3,.,16,TRBD1
TGTGCCAGCAGTATGGGGGCAGGAACTTACAATGAGCAGTTCTTC,CASSMGAGTYNEQFF,TRBV27,TRBJ2-1,.,15,.
TGTGCCAGCAGCCAAGAGGACAGGGGCGCTAACTATGGCTACACCTTC,CASSQEDRGANYGYTF,TRBV3-1/TRBV3-2,TRBJ1-2,.,16,TRBD1
TGCGCCAGCCACCGGGATGGCTACACCTTC,CASHRDGYTF,TRBV10-1,TRBJ1-2,.,10,.
TGTGCCTGGAGTGCGGGCTCTGGAAACACCATATATTTT,CAWSAGSGNTIYF,TRBV30,TRBJ1-3,.,13,.
TGTGCCAGCAGTTTGGTCCGGACAGGGGGCGCGGAAAAACTGTTTTTT,CASSLVRTGGAEKLFF,TRBV27,TRBJ1-4,once,16,TRBD1
TGTGCCAGCTCACCGGGGGCCGGATCGGTGGATACCGGGGAGCTGTTTTTT,CASSPGAGSVDTGELFF,TRBV18,TRBJ2-2,.,17,.
TGTGCCAGCAGCTTTTACAGGGGTGGGGCCAACGTCCTGACTTTC,CASSFYRGGANVLTF,TRBV5-4,TRBJ2-6,.,15,TRBD1
TGTGCCAGCAGCGTAGCTCAGGCGGGAGGCACAGATACGCAGTATTTT,CASSVAQAGGTDTQYF,TRBV9,TRBJ2-3,.,16,TRBD2
TGTGCCAGCAGCTTGGGGCCGGGACTATTAAGCACAGATACGCAGTATTTT,CASSLGPGLLSTDTQYF,TRBV5-5,TRBJ2-3,.,17,TRBD2
TGTGCCAGCAGCCAAGTAGCCGGGGTAAATGAAAAACTGTTTTTT,CASSQVAGVNEKLFF,TRBV14,TRBJ1-4,.,15,.
TGTGCCAGCAGCCAAGGTCCCAGTGAAAAACTGTTTTTT,CASSQGPSEKLFF,TRBV4-2,TRBJ1-4,.,13,.
TGTGCCATCAGGAACAGTGGAACAGAACCGAAAACTGAAGCTTTCTTT,CAIRNSGTEPKTEAFF,TRBV10-3,TRBJ1-1,.,16,.
TGCGCCAGCAGCCCGGCAGTAACAGGGGCTCTGAACACTGAAGCTTTCTTT,CASSPAVTGALNTEAFF,TRBV5-1,TRBJ1-1,.,17,TRBD1
TGTGCCAGCAGCCCAAACAGGGCTGGGGCCAACGTCCTGACTTTC,CASSPNRAGANVLTF,TRBV5-4,TRBJ2-6,.,15,.
TGTGCCAGCAGCCCCCGGGACAGGGGGAACGAGCAGTACTTC,CASSPRDRGNEQYF,TRBV3-1/TRBV3-2,TRBJ2-7,.,14,TRBD1
TGCAGCGGCACGACAGGGAGTGACTATGGCTACACCTTC,CSGTTGSDYGYTF,TRBV29-1,TRBJ1-2,.,13,TRBD1
TGTGCCAGCAGCCTAGCGGGCTCCTACGAGCAGTACTTC,CASSLAGSYEQYF,TRBV5-6,TRBJ2-7,.,13,TRBD2
TGTGCCAGCAGCCCCAGGACTAGCGGGAACCTCAATGAGCAGTTCTTC,CASSPRTSGNLNEQFF,TRBV4-2,TRBJ2-1,.,16,TRBD2
TGCAGTGCTAGTGGGCTAGCGGGAACCCCAAATACGCAGTATTTT,CSASGLAGTPNTQYF,TRBV20-1,TRBJ2-3,.,15,TRBD2
TGTGCCAGCAGCGCCGGGGGGTACACCGGGGAGCTGTTTTTT,CASSAGGYTGELFF,TRBV9,TRBJ2-2,.,14,TRBD2
TGTGCCAGCAGACAGACGCACACCGGGGAGCTGTTTTTT,CASRQTHTGELFF,TRBV7-8,TRBJ2-2,.,13,.
TGCAGCGGCTGGGGTTCCAGGGACAGGCCACAAGAGACCCAGTACTTC,CSGWGSRDRPQETQYF,TRBV29-1,TRBJ2-5,few,16,TRBD1
TGTGCCAGCAGGGGGACAGGGCGGACTGAAGCTTTCTTT,CASRGTGRTEAFF,TRBV11-3,TRBJ1-1,.,13,TRBD1
TGTGCCAGCAGCAAAGAGGCAGGGGACAGCTCTGGAAACACCATATATTTT,CASSKEAGDSSGNTIYF,TRBV21-1,TRBJ1-3,once,17,.
TGTGCCAGCTCCGCGGACAGGGGAACTGAAGCTTTCTTT,CASSADRGTEAFF,TRBV6-4,TRBJ1-1,.,13,TRBD1
TGTGCCAGCAGTGAGAGGGCGGCGACTAACTATGGCTACACCTTC,CASSERAATNYGYTF,TRBV2,TRBJ1-2,.,15,.
TGCAGTGCTAGTCATCGGACGGGAGAGAACACTGAAGCTTTCTTT,CSASHRTGENTEAFF,TRBV20-1,TRBJ1-1,.,15,.
TGTGCCAGCCACCGGGACACCATCACCGGGGAGCTGTTTTTT,CASHRDTITGELFF,TRBV6-5,TRBJ2-2,.,14,.
TGTGCCAGCAGCTTAGACAACCAAGACTACTCCTACAATGAGCAGTTCTTC,CASSLDNQDYSYNEQFF,TRBV11-3,TRBJ2-1,.,17,.
TGCGCCAGCAGCGGGGCCGGGGATACGCAGTATTTT,CASSGAGDTQYF,TRBV5-1,TRBJ2-3,once,12,.
TGTGCCAGCAGCTTAGGGGGACAGGGAAACAATCAGCCCCAGCATTTT,CASSLGGQGNNQPQHF,TRBV7-9,TRBJ1-5,.,16,TRBD1
TGTGCCACCAGCGTAAGGAGGGTTGGCAGCTCCTATAATTCACCCCTCCACTTT,CATSVRRVGSSYNSPLHF,TRBV15,TRBJ1-6,.,18,.
TGTGCCAGCAGTTTAGGGCAGGCAAATCAGCCCCAGCATTTT,CASSLGQANQPQHF,TRBV28,TRBJ1-5,.,14,.
TGCAGTGCTAGGGTAGAGGAAAAACTGTTTTTT,CSARVEEKLFF,TRBV20-1,TRBJ1-4,.,11,.
TGTGCCAGCAGCCCGCGACAGGGCATGAACACTGAAGCTTTCTTT,CASSPRQGMNTEAFF,TRBV7-9,TRBJ1-1,.,15,TRBD1
TGTGCCAGCAGTGTTGGACAGGGGACTGGAAACACCATATATTTT,CASSVGQGTGNTIYF,TRBV25-1,TRBJ1-3,.,15,TRBD1
TGTGCCAGCAGTGAAGCGGACAGGGGAAGTCAGCCCCAGCATTTT,CASSEADRGSQPQHF,TRBV6-1,TRBJ1-5,once,15,TRBD1
TGTGCCAGCTCAGATAGACAGGACTCCTCTGGAAACACCATATATTTT,CASSDRQDSSGNTIYF,TRBV18,TRBJ1-3,.,16,.
TGTGCCAGCTCACCGATACATAGGACAGGGGGACCTTCTGGGGCCAACGTCCTGACTTTC,CASSPIHRTGGPSGANVLTF,TRBV18,TRBJ2-6,many,20,TRBD1
TGTGCCAGCTCATCCGGGAAGGCTGGAAACACCATATATTTT,CASSSGKAGNTIYF,TRBV18,TRBJ1-3,few,14,.
TGTGCCAGTACCCCAACCTTCGGGACTACGGGTAACAATGAGCAGTTCTTC,CASTPTFGTTGNNEQFF,TRBV19,TRBJ2-1,.,17,TRBD2
TGCAGTGCTAGTAGCAGCGGGGGGGAGGTAGCCAAAAACATTCAGTACTTC,CSASSSGGEVAKNIQYF,TRBV20-1,TRBJ2-4,.,17,TRBD2
TGTGCCAGCAGCACGGCCGTGGTAGGGGGCGCAGATGGCTACACCTTC,CASSTAVVGGADGYTF,TRBV7-2,TRBJ1-2,once,16,TRBD1
TGTGCCAGCAGTAACTTGGGCCGATATTCTGGAAACACCATATATTTT,CASSNLGRYSGNTIYF,TRBV6-2/TRBV6-3,TRBJ1-3,.,16,.
TGCAGCGTTGAAATGCCTAGCTGGTTAGATACGCAGTATTTT,CSVEMPSWLDTQYF,TRBV29-1,TRBJ2-3,.,14,.
TGTGCCAGCAGCGTACTTAGCGGGAGCGTCACCGGGGAGCTGTTTTTT,CASSVLSGSVTGELFF,TRBV9,TRBJ2-2,.,16,TRBD2
TGTGCCAGTAGTACCGGGACAGACCACACTGAAGCTTTCTTT,CASSTGTDHTEAFF,TRBV19,TRBJ1-1,few,14,TRBD1
TGTGCCAGCAGCTTAGTAGGGGAACTAGCGGGGAATGAGCAGTTCTTC,CASSLVGELAGNEQFF,TRBV7-6,TRBJ2-1,.,16,TRBD2
TGTGCCAGCAGCTTAGCAACGGGACAGGGGTCCTACGAGCAGTACTTC,CASSLATGQGSYEQYF,TRBV7-6,TRBJ2-7,.,16,TRBD1
TGTGCCATCAGTGAGCAGGGTCCCGAAACGACACCCCTCCACTTT,CAISEQGPETTPLHF,TRBV10-3,TRBJ1-6,once,15,.
TGTGCCAGCAGTTTTTCGACAGGGATCGGCTACACCTTC,CASSFSTGIGYTF,TRBV6-2/TRBV6-3,TRBJ1-2,.,13,TRBD1